This T cell receptor beta chain was recovered during a study of OX40 agonist ivuxolimab in advanced cancers. Study details: Patients were treated with intravenous ivuxolimab, dosed at 0.01 to 10 mg/kg and infused every 2 weeks. Whole-study findings and limits: Compared with CD4+, CD8+ T cells on average had more expanded clones.

The CDR3 consists of 12 residues. Germline values: CDR1 SGHTA, CDR2 FQGTGA. With respect to this clone: Its antigen remains unidentified.

The method was immunoSEQ multiplex PCR; TCRdb's version includes in-frame clones alone and lacks a portion of them. The sample includes approximately 94,000 clones, approximately 89% of them seen just once. The chain recombines TRBV7-3 with TRBJ2-5; 7 bases agree with TRBD2. The end of the DNA fits TRBJ2-7 better, so the J call may be wrong. The sample was CD4+ or CD8+ T cells sorted from blood, taken in a trial of the OX40 agonist ivuxolimab. This receptor was identified in an adult with an advanced solid tumor such as melanoma, head and neck, liver or kidney cancer. In DNA form, the CDR3 reads TGTGCCAGCAGCAGACCGGGAGGCGAGCAGTACTTC. Amino acids: CASSRPGGEQYF.